This record looks at one T cell receptor (beta chain) sequence and its context. The data stem from a study of blood T cell repertoires in COVID-19. Study information: Samples of COVID-19 (acute and convalescent) were obtained from the United States, Italy and Spain.

Authors' data handling: How many nucleated cells were present was estimated from reference gene primer amplification. This table comes from immunoSEQ multiplex PCR, and its TCRdb copy is limited to in-frame clones, with some not included. That table supplies the V and J calls and clone size; D and trimming were determined from the DNA. The sample lists about 310,000 clones; over 75% were seen once. The sequencing sample was made of peripheral blood. This TCR was sampled from a man between 50 and 59 years old with active or convalescent COVID-19.

The CDR3 nucleotides read TGTGCCAGCAGCTTGGACAGGCTGTCTGAAGCTTTCTTT. Its protein is CASSLDRLSEAFF. This chain links TRBV7-2 with TRBJ1-1; TRBD1 matches 7 bases. V lost 3 bases to trimming and J lost 6 bases; unmatched junction nucleotides: 4. Per germline, CDR1 SGHTA and CDR2 FQGNSA. The CDR3 is made up of 13 amino acids.